The 5 T cell receptor beta chains given below trace back to one sample, sequenced in a study of T cell repertoires in cytomegalovirus infection. Their cognate antigens are unknown. TCRdb itself ran the reads through MiXCR, one entry per CDR3 protein. The repertoire has 90,000 to 110,000 distinct CDR3 sequences, about 30% of them found once; the top ten carry about 81%. This sample comprised CD8+ T cells from cultured PBMCs, obtained from culture after CMV antigen stimulation. The receptors come from a human donor in good health (CMV status not recorded). Some clones in this sample may be carry-over from other donors' samples.

The rearrangement uses TRBV5-1 and TRBJ1-1; D is possibly TRBD1 (5 bases). The germline CDR1 and CDR2 sequences are SGHRS and YFSETQ. CDR3 length: 15 residues. V lost 0 bases, J lost 1 base, and 10 bases lay in between. Here the CDR3 DNA reads TGCGCCAGCAGCTTGGTTGGACACACGAACACTGAAGCTTTCTTT. Translating gives CASSLVGHTNTEAFF.

This clonotype occurred a few times. The chain couples TRBV6-1 to TRBJ1-1; TRBD1 is a possible D gene (5 bases). Per the germline V gene, CDR1 is MNHNS and CDR2 is SASEGT. The V gene lost 2 bases and the J gene lost 3 bases, with 10 bases spanning the gap. The CDR3 length is 14 residues. In DNA, the CDR3 is TGTGCCAGCAGTGAATTCAGGGCGTACACTGAAGCTTTCTTT. Translation gives CASSEFRAYTEAFF.

This clonotype was counted many times. V and J are TRBV6-1 and TRBJ2-3; TRBD1 agrees at 7 bases. The CDR3 contains 14 residues. V gave up 7 bases and J gave up 1 base; unmatched junction bases: 5. CDR1 is MNHNS and CDR2 is SASEGT in the germline V gene. Here the CDR3 reads CASTSGQGTDTQYF. DNA for the CDR3: TGTGCCAGCACCTCAGGACAGGGCACAGATACGCAGTATTTT.

This clonotype showed up just a few times. The gene calls are TRBV7-8 and TRBJ1-1; D unclear. CDR3 length: 12 residues. V was cut by 5 bases and J by 1 base, with 5 bases left in between. Germline CDR1 SGHVS, CDR2 FQNEAQ. CDR3 sequence: CASSDTNTEAFF. DNA of the CDR3: TGTGCCAGCAGCGACACGAACACTGAAGCTTTCTTT.

This sequence joins TRBV6-2 or TRBV6-3 and TRBJ2-3, with 14 bases aligning to TRBD2. Looked up from germline, CDR1 is MNHEY and CDR2 is SVGEGT. The CDR3 extends over 16 amino acids. The trim removed 5 bases at V and 4 bases at J, leaving 5 bases unmatched. The CDR3 is CASSPGTSGGPDTQYF. For the CDR3, the DNA is TGTGCCAGCAGTCCCGGGACTAGCGGGGGTCCAGATACGCAGTATTTT.